Listed below are T cell receptor beta chains from one sample, sequenced in a study of glioma-infiltrating T cells. TCRdb reanalysed the multiplex PCR reads using MiXCR and keeps one entry per CDR3 protein. The sample carries about 410,000 distinct CDR3 sequences, 41% recorded once. The sequenced material came from glioma tissue, nonneoplastic brain tissue, or PBMCs (not recorded which). The receptors shown here come from a human donor with low-grade glioma or glioblastoma, undergoing nonglioma brain surgery, or in good health (not recorded which). Each CDR3 is given with its conserved first and last residue. The D gene is left open where the match is weak. Not all rows give a size; the values are once, few, many and, for expanded clones, a class.

v_call,cdr3_length,clone_size,d_call,j_call,cdr3_aa,cdr3_nt
TRBV27,15,many,TRBD1,TRBJ2-7,CASSLKGTGTYEQYF,TGTGCCAGCAGTTTAAAGGGGACAGGCACCTACGAGCAGTACTTC
TRBV27,15,-,TRBD2,TRBJ2-1,CASSPGTSGSNDQFF,TGTGCCAGCAGCCCCGGGACTAGCGGCTCTAATGATCAGTTCTTC
TRBV7-2,17,few,-,TRBJ1-1,CASSLGLGTRLNTEAFF,TGTGCCAGCAGCTTAGGCCTAGGGACACGCTTGAACACTGAAGCTTTCTTT
TRBV28,15,many,-,TRBJ2-1,CASSLEILSYNEQFF,TGTGCCAGCAGTTTAGAGATACTCTCCTACAATGAGCAGTTCTTC
TRBV7-3,16,-,TRBD2,TRBJ2-1,CASSLGTSGIYNEQFF,TGTGCCAGCAGCTTAGGAACTAGCGGGATTTACAATGAGCAGTTCTTC
TRBV14,13,few,-,TRBJ2-1,CASSRQAYNEQFF,TGTGCCAGCAGCCGACAGGCCTACAATGAGCAGTTCTTC
TRBV2,14,-,TRBD2,TRBJ2-5,CASSDARGGETQYF,TGTGCCAGCAGCGACGCCCGGGGGGGCGAGACCCAGTACTTC
TRBV6-5,15,-,-,TRBJ2-3,CASRLDTSSTDTQYF,TGTGCCAGCAGACTGGACACTTCTAGCACAGATACGCAGTATTTT
TRBV6-2/TRBV6-3,17,many,TRBD2,TRBJ2-1,CASSYSKTSGSYNEQFF,TGTGCCAGCAGTTACTCAAAGACTAGCGGGAGCTACAATGAGCAGTTCTTC
TRBV27,18,-,TRBD2,TRBJ2-4,CASKAGGPRVVGKNIQYF,TGTGCCAGCAAGGCGGGAGGCCCAAGGGTAGTCGGCAAAAACATCCAGTACTTC
TRBV20-1,14,-,TRBD1,TRBJ2-7,CSARGTGMGSEQYF,TGCAGTGCTAGAGGGACAGGAATGGGGAGCGAGCAGTACTTC
TRBV6-5,16,many,-,TRBJ1-4,CASSYSIRDSGKKLFF,TGTGCCAGCAGTTACTCGATCAGGGACTCGGGGAAAAAACTGTTTTTT
TRBV28,17,-,-,TRBJ2-2,CASSSHAAGENTGELFF,TGTGCCAGCAGTTCCCACGCGGCAGGGGAGAACACCGGGGAGCTGTTTTTT
TRBV6-6,17,-,TRBD1,TRBJ2-7,CASSSQTPGQKSYEQYF,TGTGCCAGCAGTTCCCAAACCCCGGGACAGAAATCCTACGAGCAGTACTTC
TRBV4-1,15,few,TRBD2,TRBJ2-7,CASSAPGTRGNEQYF,TGCGCCAGCAGCGCACCCGGGACTAGGGGCAACGAGCAGTACTTC
TRBV2,17,-,TRBD2,TRBJ2-1,CASSSERTSPGVGEQFF,TGTGCCAGCAGCTCGGAAAGGACTAGCCCGGGGGTCGGCGAGCAGTTCTTC
TRBV19,15,-,-,TRBJ1-2,CASSVGRVSNYGYTF,TGTGCCAGTAGTGTAGGGCGGGTTTCTAACTATGGCTACACCTTC
TRBV7-2,15,-,TRBD2,TRBJ2-5,CASTPGLAPQETQYF,TGTGCCAGCACCCCGGGACTAGCGCCTCAAGAGACCCAGTACTTC
TRBV6-1,14,many,-,TRBJ1-1,CASSPRWGVTEAFF,TGTGCCAGCTCACCCCGATGGGGGGTCACTGAAGCTTTCTTT
TRBV4-2,17,-,TRBD2,TRBJ2-3,CASSQPRNSGREDTQYF,TGTGCCAGCAGCCAACCTCGTAATAGCGGGAGAGAAGATACGCAGTATTTT
TRBV20-1,8,many,-,TRBJ1-1,CSAPTAFF,TGCAGTGCACCGACAGCTTTCTTT
TRBV20-1,16,many,TRBD2,TRBJ2-3,CSARRRRGMSTDTQYF,TGCAGTGCTCGTCGGAGGCGGGGGATGAGCACAGATACGCAGTATTTT